This entry is about one T cell receptor beta chain. Its antigen remains unidentified. Qualities for individual bases were not recorded, and no much larger clone is one base off. The CDR3 regions of human TCRbeta chains were subjected to immunosequencing. The source study handled its data this way. TCRs in the repertoires were matched against a reference library of SARS-CoV-2-specific TCRs that had been generated with the MIRA antigen-specificity platform. Breadth meant the fraction of unique TCRs that were SARS-CoV-2-associated, whereas depth meant the fraction of total T cells that were SARS-CoV-2-associated. Each spike-specific TCR was assigned to its reactive spike region and to a CD4 or CD8 class using the MIRA data. Log10-transformed breadth and depth values were compared by one-way ANOVA with Sidak's multiple comparisons tests. In TCRdb, the immuneACCESS table is reduced to in-frame sequences with V and J assigned. These tables do not hold every clone; where another copy was compared, an unresolved V gene accounts for under half, and the others remain unexplained. V, J and clone size derive from that table, while D and trimming were established from the DNA sequence. The sample has roughly 100,000 clones on record, roughly 80% of them singletons. The ten most abundant clones make up around 5% of the sample.

The data stem from a study of T cell responses to AZD1222 COVID-19 vaccine (dated by TCRdb to the early 2020s). Study-wide context: AZD1222 recipients whose second dose came at about 4 weeks and those whose second dose came at about 12 weeks were combined into one group, since spike-specific TCR depth and breadth did not differ between the two schedules. A total of 230 to 250 trial participants underwent TCR sequencing, of whom about 200 received two doses of AZD1222 and roughly 25 received two doses of the MenACWY control vaccine. Trial participants were enrolled by age into subgroups of 18-55, 56-69 and 70-plus years, and about 150, 27 and 61 TCR-sequenced participants, respectively, were included in these subgroups.

The CDR3 measures 14 amino acids from cysteine to phenylalanine. Just CDR3 DNA is preserved here, 42 bases in frame from base 1. From the germline V gene, CDR1 is SNHLY and CDR2 is FYNNEI. The V and J ends are trimmed by 5 bases and 6 bases, leaving 16 bases between them. The sample's time point label is to be understood as: baseline before first vaccination. Samples from vaccinated people were obtained from the UK trials COV001 and COV002, which included a single-blind randomized controlled phase 2/3 trial of AZD1222 (ChAdOx1 nCoV-19) in healthy adults. For TCRbeta chain sequencing, PBMC samples were collected from trial participants at day 0 and at day 28 after the second dose. What the research found in general, with its limitations: Conclusions about previously exposed vaccinees were limited because only a handful of AZD1222 recipients were SARS-CoV-2 seropositive at baseline. No day 14 peak-response samples were available, so repertoires were characterized only after the peak T cell response. In the small 56-69-year group, the increase in depth fell short of significance, most likely because of low power. Epitopes outside the regions mutated in the B.1.351 and B.1.1.7 variants were reportedly recognized by nearly half of the unique spike-specific TCRs. Spike-specific TCR breadth and depth rose significantly after two AZD1222 doses compared with day 0 and with MenACWY recipients. The vaccine-associated CD4 TCRs covered the entire spike protein, and the dominant responses fell in regions 160-218 and 743-854. Participants were mostly white British, with more females than males. The authors suggested clonal diversity may have been underestimated.

The sequence derives from an adult in good health. This receptor chain uses TRBV2 and TRBJ1-2; no D gene can be assigned with confidence. This material consisted of peripheral blood, taken on day 0 of AZD1222 vaccination. The nucleotide sequence is given as TGTGCCAGCAGTTCCCAACGAAGGCTGGATGGCTACACCTTC. Its coded protein is CASSSQRRLDGYTF.